The clone carrying this T cell receptor (beta chain) has a single count. Per the authors' pipeline: Reference gene primer amplification gave estimated nucleated cell counts. This table comes from immunoSEQ multiplex PCR, and its TCRdb copy is limited to in-frame clones, with some not included. From that table come the V and J calls and clone size; the DNA was used to work out D and trimming. The sample lists around 59,000 clones; around 79% were seen once. The data originate from a study of blood T cell repertoires in COVID-19. At the level of the study: There were acute and convalescent COVID-19 samples, and they came from the United States, Italy and Spain. PBMCs, B-cell-depleted T cells, or T cells were the source of the cDNA or gDNA that made up the material.

The germline CDR1 and CDR2 sequences are LNHDA and SQIVND (reference sequence). Losses at the gene ends were 4 bases for V and 7 bases for J; bases not matched to a gene: 3. There are 12 residues in the CDR3. The J gene is TRBJ2-7, the V gene TRBV19; the match to TRBD1 covers 8 bases. Sample: peripheral blood. The receptor comes from a human donor in a cohort sampled during active COVID-19. This CDR3 is CASSTGGAEQYF. The CDR3 bases are TGTGCCAGTAGTACAGGGGGCGCAGAGCAGTACTTC. Supplemented by reference TRBV19 and TRBJ2-7, the full variable domain reads DGGITQSPKYLFRKEGQNVTLSCEQNLNHDAMYWYRQDPGQGLRLIYYSQIVNDFQKGDIAEGYSVSREKKESFPLTVTSAQKNPTAFYLCASSTGGAEQYFGPGTRLTVT.